A single sample is the source of the 32 T cell receptor beta chains below, sequenced in a study of blood T cells in healthy people across ages. PCR was performed a second time for about 7 to 11 cycles using a sample-barcoded 5' primer and a J-beta primer mix. TCRdb processed the 5' RACE reads anew with MiXCR; each CDR3 protein has one entry. Of roughly 1.5 million distinct CDR3 sequences in the sample, approximately 43% are singletons; the top ten hold roughly 3.7%. The material sequenced was blood. These receptors were collected from a woman younger than 35 in good health.

The chain uses TRBV7-6 and TRBJ2-1; a possible D gene is TRBD1 (5 bases). V shed 5 bases and J shed 3 bases, with 26 bases lying between them. This CDR3 has 19 residues. The germline gives CDR1 SGHVS, CDR2 FNYEAQ. Written as DNA, the CDR3 is TGTGCCAGCAGCCCTGACGGTTTGGTTCGACAGACCATCTACAATGAGCAGTTCTTC. It yields the protein CASSPDGLVRQTIYNEQFF.

The chain recombines TRBV29-1 with TRBJ1-2, with TRBD1 as a possible D gene (6 bases). There are 15 residues in the CDR3. Trimming cost V 0 bases and J 0 bases, with 11 bases left between them. Germline V gives CDR1 SQVTM, CDR2 ANQGSEA. The CDR3 loop reads CSVEEDNRANYGYTF. The CDR3 nucleotides are TGCAGCGTTGAAGAGGATAACAGGGCTAACTATGGCTACACCTTC.

Here the CDR3 reads CATLPDRGTGELFF. CDR3 nucleotide sequence: TGTGCCACCTTGCCGGACAGGGGTACCGGGGAGCTGTTTTTT. The chain has TRBV15 and TRBJ2-2; 9 bases match TRBD1. CDR3 length: 14 residues. The trim removed 8 bases at V and 5 bases at J, leaving 6 bases unmatched. Looked up from germline, CDR1 is LNHNV and CDR2 is YYDKDF (reference sequence).

This rearrangement joins TRBV7-8 to TRBJ1-2; D call uncertain. The CDR3 sequence is 17 residues long. Trimming left V 1 base short and J 5 bases short, with 20 bases between. Germline CDR1 and CDR2: SGHVS and FQNEAQ. The CDR3 nucleotides read TGTGCCAGCAGCTTAGAGAGTGTGCCTCCCACGGGTTATGGCTACACCTTC. It encodes CASSLESVPPTGYGYTF.

In this sample, this clonotype turned up a few times. The chain is built from TRBV4-1 and TRBJ2-6; TRBD1 is a possible D gene (6 bases). Trimming removed 2 bases from V and 4 bases from J, with 12 bases in between. Germline CDR1 and CDR2: MGHRA and YSYEKL. CDR3 length equals 16 residues. The CDR3: CASSQIQGSGANVLTF. CDR3 in DNA: TGCGCCAGCAGCCAAATTCAGGGGTCCGGGGCCAACGTCCTGACTTTC.

This clonotype was recorded a few times. V is TRBV14 and J is TRBJ2-3; D is uncertain. The V end was cut by 2 bases, the J end by 0 bases, with 9 bases between. Germline CDR1 is SGHDN and CDR2 is FVKESK. The length of the CDR3 is 15 residues. In DNA form, the CDR3 reads TGTGCCAGCAGCCAAAGAATCCACAGCACAGATACGCAGTATTTT. Translation: CASSQRIHSTDTQYF.

This clonotype was counted between two and nine times. V gene TRBV7-2 combines with J gene TRBJ1-1; 8 bases line up with TRBD1. Trimming took 5 bases from V and 5 from J; bases not matched to a gene: 10. The CDR3 has 15 residues. Germline CDR1 reads SGHTA; CDR2 reads FQGNSA. This chain's CDR3 is CASSVNRGMMTEAFF. The CDR3 DNA is TGTGCCAGCAGCGTCAACAGGGGGATGATGACTGAAGCTTTCTTT.

This clonotype was seen only a few times. The CDR3 DNA follows: TGTGCCACCAGTGATCCCGGCAAGGGGTTGGATACGCAGTATTTT. Translation gives CATSDPGKGLDTQYF. The rearrangement links TRBV24-1 to TRBJ2-3, with TRBD1 as a possible D gene (5 bases). The CDR3 sequence is 15 residues long. Per germline, CDR1 KGHDR and CDR2 SFDVKD. Trimming took off 3 bases at V and 6 bases at J, with 15 bases between the two ends.

The rearrangement joins TRBV25-1 to TRBJ2-1; possible D gene TRBD2, 6 bases. Looked up from germline, CDR1 is MGHDK and CDR2 is SYGVNS. CDR3 length equals 18 residues. V was shortened by 2 bases and J by 4 bases, with 21 bases between the two germline ends. The CDR3 here is CASSEPVGSGSRYNEQFF. The CDR3 bases are TGTGCCAGCAGTGAACCGGTGGGCAGCGGGTCCCGATACAATGAGCAGTTCTTC.

V usage is TRBV20-1 and J usage is TRBJ1-2; D remains unclear. The germline CDR1 and CDR2 sequences are DFQATT and SNEGSKA (reference sequence). The CDR3 loop spans 12 amino acids. The V end was cut by 2 bases, the J end by 4 bases, with 8 bases between. CDR3 in amino acids: CSARKVAYGYTF. DNA for the CDR3: TGCAGTGCTAGAAAGGTGGCCTATGGCTACACCTTC.

This clonotype came up a few times. V and J are TRBV11-1 and TRBJ2-1; no reliable D call. CDR1 and CDR2 from the germline V gene are SGHAT and FQDESV (reference sequence). CDR3 length: 19 amino acids. V lost 2 bases to trimming and J lost 0 bases, with 20 bases between them. The CDR3 sequence: CASSLRATHRALSYNEQFF. CDR3 in DNA: TGTGCCAGCAGCTTAAGGGCGACACACCGGGCGCTCTCCTACAATGAGCAGTTCTTC.

The J gene is TRBJ1-1, the V gene TRBV20-1, with D perhaps matching TRBD1 (5 bases). V was shortened by 1 base and J by 3 bases, with 18 bases between the two germline ends. CDR3 size: 16 residues. The V gene's germline CDR1 is DFQATT and CDR2 SNEGSKA (reference sequence). The CDR3 loop is CSARGGVRGSDTEAFF. DNA for the CDR3: TGCAGTGCTAGAGGGGGGGTTAGAGGGAGCGACACTGAAGCTTTCTTT.

The V gene is TRBV5-1, the J gene TRBJ1-1; D remains ambiguous. There are 16 residues in the CDR3. Trimming pared 0 bases from V and 0 bases from J, leaving 12 bases between. Germline assignment: CDR1 SGHRS and CDR2 YFSETQ. DNA of the CDR3: TGCGCCAGCAGCTTGGCCGGAGGGCGCATGAACACTGAAGCTTTCTTT. Protein sequence: CASSLAGGRMNTEAFF.

This clonotype was seen a handful of times. V usage is TRBV25-1 and J usage is TRBJ2-2; D may match TRBD1 or TRBD2 (5 bases each). Germline V gives CDR1 MGHDK, CDR2 SYGVNS. The CDR3 length is 14 residues. Trimming removed 3 bases at V and 7 bases at J, with 12 bases between. The CDR3: CASSDWDQSGELFF. In DNA, the CDR3 is TGTGCCAGCAGTGATTGGGACCAAAGCGGGGAGCTGTTTTTT. The variable domain in full, with the rest retrieved from reference TRBV25-1 and TRBJ2-2, is EADIYQTPRYLVIGTGKKITLECSQTMGHDKMYWYQQDPGMELHLIHYSYGVNSTEKGDLSSESTVSRIRTEHFPLTLESARPSHTSQYLCASSDWDQSGELFFGEGSRLTVL.

This chain joins TRBV29-1 and TRBJ2-1; tentative D call: TRBD2 (6 bases). Between the trimmed V and J ends, which lost 0 bases and 0 bases, there was a span of 12 bases. The CDR3 sequence is 16 residues long. Germline V gene data show CDR1 as SQVTM and CDR2 as ANQGSEA. In DNA, the CDR3 is TGCAGCGTTGAAGATCCGGGGACTTCCTCCTACAATGAGCAGTTCTTC. This gives the protein CSVEDPGTSSYNEQFF.

The rearrangement joins TRBV20-1 to TRBJ2-5; 10 bases line up with TRBD2. The V gene end was trimmed by 3 bases and the J gene end by 11 bases; junction bases not matched to a gene: 15. The CDR3 covers 15 residues. Per the germline V gene, CDR1 is DFQATT and CDR2 is SNEGSKA (reference sequence). This CDR3 is CSARRAGGPGDEQYF. As DNA, the CDR3 is TGCAGTGCTAGGCGAGCGGGAGGGCCGGGAGATGAGCAGTACTTC.

This clonotype occurred a few times. The chain recombines TRBV7-9 with TRBJ1-1, with D maybe TRBD1 (5 bases). This CDR3 is 17 amino acids long. V was trimmed by 1 base and J by 1 base, leaving 16 bases between them. Germline-derived CDR1 and CDR2 are SEHNR and FQNEAQ (reference sequence). CDR3 bases: TGTGCCAGCAGCTTAGACGGGACCCTTCGCCCGAACACTGAAGCTTTCTTT. Translation: CASSLDGTLRPNTEAFF.

This clonotype was seen just once. In DNA form, the CDR3 reads TGTGCCAGCAGCGTCGGGGCTAGCGGGGGGGCTGAGACCCAGTACTTC. The encoded protein is CASSVGASGGAETQYF. The V and J genes are TRBV9 and TRBJ2-5; 12 bases fit TRBD2. CDR3 length: 16 amino acids. V shed 2 bases and J 5 bases; nucleotides not matched to a gene: 7. Germline CDR1 is SGDLS and CDR2 is YYNGEE. The full variable domain, its missing parts supplied by reference TRBV9 and TRBJ2-5, is DSGVTQTPKHLITATGQRVTLRCSPRSGDLSVYWYQQSLDQGLQFLIQYYNGEERAKGNILERFSAQQFPDLHSELNLSSLELGDSALYFCASSVGASGGAETQYFGPGTRLLVL.

This clonotype was counted between two and nine times. The rearrangement joins TRBV12-3 or TRBV12-4 to TRBJ1-2; D gene unclear. The CDR3 loop spans 13 amino acids. V was shortened by 6 bases and J by 4 bases, with 12 bases between the two germline ends. CDR3 DNA sequence: TGTGCCAGCAGGAACGGGGTGGGCTATGGCTACACCTTC. This gives the protein CASRNGVGYGYTF.

The gene calls are TRBV7-2 and TRBJ1-2; D remains ambiguous. Germline CDR1 SGHTA, CDR2 FQGNSA. Trimming removed 1 base from V and 8 bases from J, with 17 bases in between. The CDR3 covers 15 residues. Here the CDR3 reads CASSLDWTAYGGYTF. The CDR3 DNA is TGTGCCAGCAGCTTAGACTGGACGGCCTATGGGGGCTACACCTTC.

This clonotype was seen ten or more times. The chain employs TRBV6-6 and TRBJ2-3, with a possible D match to TRBD1 (6 bases). V gave up 4 bases and J gave up 2 bases, with 13 bases separating them. CDR3 length: 15 residues. Germline values: CDR1 MNHNY, CDR2 SVGAGI (reference sequence). The CDR3 DNA follows: TGTGCCAGCAGTTTGCCAGGGACATCCACAGATACGCAGTATTTT. Translation gives CASSLPGTSTDTQYF.

This rearrangement joins TRBV15 to TRBJ2-7, with TRBD2 matching 12 bases. The ends lost 6 bases at V and 7 bases at J; junction bases unmatched: 13. There are 16 residues in the CDR3. The V gene's germline CDR1 is LNHNV and CDR2 YYDKDF (reference sequence). DNA for the CDR3: TGTGCCACCAGTACCGCCGGGACTAGCGGGTCAGATGAGCAGTACTTC. Its protein is CATSTAGTSGSDEQYF.

The CDR3 DNA sequence: TGTGCCAGCAGTCACGGAGGGTTTCAGCCCCAGCATTTT. Its translation: CASSHGGFQPQHF. This chain connects TRBV6-6 to TRBJ1-5, with D unresolved. The CDR3 is 13 residues long. V was clipped by 5 bases and J by 6 bases, with 11 bases between them. The germline V gene has CDR1 MNHNY and CDR2 SVGAGI (reference sequence).

The chain joins TRBV11-2 to TRBJ2-3, with D perhaps matching TRBD2 (5 bases). The CDR3 totals 15 residues. Trimming cost V 1 base and J 7 bases, with 15 bases left between them. Germline CDR1 reads SGHAT; CDR2 reads FQNNGV. This chain's CDR3 is CASSLAVSRGNTQYF. In DNA form, the CDR3 reads TGTGCCAGCAGCTTAGCTGTCTCTCGGGGAAATACGCAGTATTTT.

DNA of the CDR3: TGTGCCACCAGTGAACGGGGGAAGGCCTACAATGAGCAGTTCTTC. Its protein product is CATSERGKAYNEQFF. The chain recombines TRBV24-1 with TRBJ2-1, with D maybe TRBD2 (6 bases). Trimming pared 4 bases from V and 2 bases from J, leaving 11 bases between. The CDR3 length is 15 residues. CDR1 and CDR2 (germline): KGHDR, SFDVKD.

The gene calls are TRBV3-1 and TRBJ1-5; D not certain. The length of the CDR3 is 15 residues. The germline V and J ends were trimmed by 1 base and 0 bases, with 7 bases remaining between them. Germline values: CDR1 LGHDT, CDR2 YNNKEL (reference sequence). Written as DNA, the CDR3 is TGTGCCAGCAGCCAAGCGCGGGATAGCAATCAGCCCCAGCATTTT. Protein sequence: CASSQARDSNQPQHF.

The gene calls are TRBV20-1 and TRBJ2-7, with D maybe TRBD1 (6 bases). Trimming cost V 1 base and J 2 bases, with 15 bases left between them. Germline V CDR1 and CDR2: DFQATT, SNEGSKA (reference sequence). This CDR3 is 15 amino acids long. The CDR3: CSARGVWDKAYEQYF. The CDR3 bases are TGCAGTGCTAGAGGGGTGTGGGACAAGGCCTACGAGCAGTACTTC.

The chain has TRBV21-1 and TRBJ2-1; TRBD1, the D gene given by the table, was not confirmed from the DNA. TRBV21-1 is an annotated pseudogene. The CDR3 length is 14 residues. In nucleotides, the CDR3 is TGTGCCCCCGCGGCGCACCCTCATTTCGGTGAGCAGTTCTTC. Encoded protein: CAPAAHPHFGEQFF.

J is TRBJ2-1 and V is TRBV2; the D gene is possibly TRBD2 (5 bases). The V gene lost 2 bases and the J gene lost 4 bases, with 12 bases spanning the gap. The V gene's germline CDR1 is SNHLY and CDR2 FYNNEI. CDR3 length: 15 amino acids. The CDR3 sequence: CASSEPGVRYNEQFF. CDR3 DNA: TGTGCCAGCAGTGAACCCGGGGTACGGTACAATGAGCAGTTCTTC.

V and J are TRBV20-1 and TRBJ1-2, with D maybe TRBD1 (6 bases). This CDR3 has 12 amino acids. Germline V gives CDR1 DFQATT, CDR2 SNEGSKA (reference sequence). Trimming took off 3 bases at V and 6 bases at J, with 11 bases between the two ends. The CDR3 nucleotides are TGCAGTGCTAGTGGGACAAGAAATGGCTACACCTTC. Translating gives CSASGTRNGYTF.

The rearrangement uses TRBV29-1 and TRBJ2-7; D is perhaps TRBD2 (5 bases). The CDR3 has 15 residues. Germline V gene lookup returns CDR1 SQVTM and CDR2 ANQGSEA. Deletions cut 0 bases from V and 0 bases from J, with 12 bases between. Here the CDR3 reads CSVEEAGTDSYEQYF. CDR3 nucleotide sequence: TGCAGCGTTGAAGAGGCGGGCACCGACTCCTACGAGCAGTACTTC.

The chain uses TRBV6-2 or TRBV6-3 and TRBJ2-1, with no clear D. From germline, CDR1 is MNHEY and CDR2 SVGEGT. This CDR3 region has 14 residues. The V end was cut by 10 bases, the J end by 0 bases, with 13 bases between. The CDR3 loop reads CATAGWGSYNEQFF. The DNA of the CDR3 is TGTGCCACCGCCGGCTGGGGCTCCTACAATGAGCAGTTCTTC.